Following are 18 T cell receptor beta chains from one sample sequenced in a study of cytomegalovirus exposure and HLA in healthy donors listed by TCRdb under 2017. The library came from the immunoSEQ multiplex PCR assay. The multiplex PCR relied on a mix of 60 forward primers for TCR Vbeta segments and 13 reverse primers for TCR Jbeta segments. Entries here come from immuneACCESS through TCRdb and include only in-frame sequences with V and J called. Some clones fail to appear in such tables; in the studies checked, an unresolved V gene covers under half of the shortfall, and the cause of the remainder is unknown. The sample table records 140,000 to 150,000 clones; 88% of these occur just once. The ten largest clonotypes hold 0.5% to 0.65% of the sample. Sample: PBMCs. The receptors originated from a woman aged 40 to 50 in good health and CMV-seronegative.

This chain joins TRBV30 and TRBJ1-4; D uncertain. CDR3 length: 13 residues. Germline loops: CDR1 GTSNPN, CDR2 SVGIG (reference sequence). V lost 5 bases, J lost 8 bases, and 15 bases lay in between. The DNA for the CDR3 is TGTGCCTGGGCAGTGCAGGATAGGGAAAAACTGTTTTTT. Translating gives CAWAVQDREKLFF.

This rearrangement joins TRBV5-1 to TRBJ2-1; 9 bases align to TRBD2. Germline V gene sequence: CDR1 SGHRS, CDR2 YFSETQ. This CDR3 has 15 amino acids. J lost 5 bases, V lost 3 bases, and 6 bases had no gene match. The CDR3 DNA is TGCGCCAGCAGCTCTTTTAGCGGGAGAAACAATGAGCAGTTCTTC. It yields the protein CASSSFSGRNNEQFF.

The gene calls are TRBV4-2 and TRBJ1-4; 8 bases match TRBD1. There are 18 residues in the CDR3. The V segment lost 0 bases and the J segment 1 base; nucleotides outside the gene matches: 7. The germline V gene has CDR1 LGHNA and CDR2 YNFKEQ. This CDR3 reads CASSQDPPRGLTNEKLFF. Here the CDR3 DNA reads TGTGCCAGCAGCCAAGATCCCCCCAGGGGGCTAACTAATGAAAAACTGTTTTTT.

The chain carries TRBV7-2 and TRBJ1-3; TRBD1 is a possible D gene (6 bases). Trimming removed 4 bases at V and 0 bases at J, with 7 bases between. CDR1 is SGHTA, CDR2 FQGNSA, per germline. The CDR3 length is 14 residues. DNA of the CDR3: TGTGCCAGCAGCTCCAGGGGCTCTGGAAACACCATATATTTT. This codes for CASSSRGSGNTIYF.

V and J are TRBV5-5 and TRBJ2-7; D unresolved. Deletions cut 2 bases from V and 3 bases from J, with 15 bases between. This CDR3 contains 15 residues. Per the germline V gene, CDR1 is SGHKS and CDR2 is YYEKEE (reference sequence). The CDR3 spells CASSFLASPGYEQYF. As DNA, the CDR3 is TGTGCCAGCAGCTTTTTGGCCAGTCCTGGCTACGAGCAGTACTTC.

V gene TRBV5-1 combines with J gene TRBJ2-2; 11 bases match TRBD2. Losses at the gene ends were 4 bases for V and 8 bases for J; bases not matched to a gene: 13. The CDR3 is 17 residues long. Germline lookup yields CDR1 SGHRS and CDR2 YFSETQ. The CDR3 sequence: CASSPGPGLAALGELFF. In DNA form, the CDR3 reads TGCGCCAGCAGCCCTGGACCGGGACTAGCGGCCCTGGGGGAGCTGTTTTTT.

V is TRBV6-1 and J is TRBJ1-3; D unclear. This CDR3 comprises 14 residues. V was pared by 5 bases and J by 2 bases, with 10 bases between. Germline V lookup: CDR1 MNHNS, CDR2 SASEGT. CDR3 amino acids: CASSSSVAGNTIYF. As DNA, the CDR3 is TGTGCCAGCAGTTCGAGTGTCGCTGGAAACACCATATATTTT.

The J gene is TRBJ1-1, the V gene TRBV5-4; TRBD1 might be the D (6 bases). Looked up from germline, CDR1 is SGHNT and CDR2 is YYREEE (reference sequence). The CDR3 contains 15 residues. V dropped 0 bases and J dropped 1 base, with 10 bases sitting between them. This CDR3 reads CASSLAQTGNTEAFF. For the CDR3, the DNA is TGTGCCAGCAGCTTGGCGCAGACAGGGAACACTGAAGCTTTCTTT.

The chain employs TRBV5-4 and TRBJ2-7, with 9 bases fitting TRBD2. This CDR3 is 14 amino acids long. Germline V gene data show CDR1 as SGHNT and CDR2 as YYREEE (reference sequence). The V segment lost 7 bases and the J segment 0 bases; nucleotides outside the gene matches: 5. The CDR3 nucleotides are TGTGCCAGCTCGGCAGCGGGAGGCTCCTACGAGCAGTACTTC. The encoded protein is CASSAAGGSYEQYF.

The count of this clone is one. The chain recombines TRBV10-3 with TRBJ2-1; 8 nucleotides line up with TRBD2. Germline CDR1 ENHRY, CDR2 SYGVKD. The V and J ends lost 6 bases and 1 base, in that order; junction bases with no gene match: 5. The CDR3 is made up of 15 amino acids. CDR3 amino acids: CAIRPAGGSYNEQFF. The CDR3 coding sequence is TGTGCCATCAGGCCGGCGGGGGGATCCTACAATGAGCAGTTCTTC.

V usage is TRBV28 and J usage is TRBJ1-2; TRBD1 is a possible D gene (5 bases). This CDR3 is built from 15 residues. V lost 5 bases and J 6 bases, leaving 19 bases between the germline ends. Germline assignment: CDR1 MDHEN and CDR2 SYDVKM. CDR3 coding DNA: TGTGCCAGCAGTGGGAACAGGCTCCCCGGGCATGGCTACACCTTC. Translated: CASSGNRLPGHGYTF.

A note on this clone: Additional DNA sequences in this sample encode the identical CDR3. This rearrangement joins TRBV11-3 to TRBJ1-1; D remains ambiguous. Germline loops: CDR1 SGHNT, CDR2 YENEEA. This CDR3 has 12 residues. Trimming left V 3 bases short and J 3 bases short, with 5 bases between. The CDR3 sequence: CASSFSDTEAFF. CDR3 in DNA: TGTGCCAGCAGCTTTTCGGACACTGAAGCTTTCTTT.

In nucleotides, the CDR3 is TGTGCCACCCGGACTAGCGGGGCCTACGAGCAGTACTTC. Translation gives CATRTSGAYEQYF. This chain links TRBV6-1 with TRBJ2-7; 12 bases line up with TRBD2. Germline trimming cut 10 bases from V and 2 bases from J; bases unmatched to any gene: 3. The CDR3 sequence is 13 residues long. Germline V CDR1 and CDR2: MNHNS, SASEGT.

In DNA, the CDR3 is TGTGCCAGCAGTGCCAGACTAGCGGGAGTGAATGAGCAGTTCTTC. Translation gives CASSARLAGVNEQFF. The rearrangement joins TRBV2 to TRBJ2-1, with TRBD2 matching 12 bases. Germline CDR1 SNHLY, CDR2 FYNNEI. The CDR3 is 15 residues long. V was clipped by 4 bases and J by 7 bases; unmatched bases: 5.

The chain has TRBV7-8 and TRBJ2-2, with D unresolved. The CDR3 covers 14 residues. Germline V gene lookup returns CDR1 SGHVS and CDR2 FQNEAQ. Trimming stripped 1 base from V and 4 bases from J, with 7 bases between. In DNA, the CDR3 is TGTGCCAGCAGCTTAGTACAGCTCACCGGGGAGCTGTTTTTT. It codes for CASSLVQLTGELFF. Variable domain in full (rest from reference TRBV7-8 and TRBJ2-2): GAGVSQSPRYKVAKRGQDVALRCDPISGHVSLFWYQQALGQGPEFLTYFQNEAQLDKSGLPSDRFFAERPEGSVSTLKIQRTQQEDSAVYLCASSLVQLTGELFFGEGSRLTVL.

This chain links TRBV7-8 with TRBJ2-1; 11 nucleotides line up with TRBD2. This CDR3 contains 18 residues. J gave up 6 bases and V 5 bases, and 15 bases lay outside the gene matches. CDR1 is SGHVS, CDR2 FQNEAQ, per germline. The chain's CDR3 is CASSRPFLAGGIINEQFF. CDR3 nucleotides: TGTGCCAGCAGCCGACCTTTCTTAGCGGGAGGGATCATCAATGAGCAGTTCTTC. Filled out from reference TRBV7-8 and TRBJ2-1, the complete variable domain reads GAGVSQSPRYKVAKRGQDVALRCDPISGHVSLFWYQQALGQGPEFLTYFQNEAQLDKSGLPSDRFFAERPEGSVSTLKIQRTQQEDSAVYLCASSRPFLAGGIINEQFFGPGTRLTVL.

The V call is TRBV5-1, the J call TRBJ2-5, with TRBD2 matching 13 bases. This CDR3 region has 14 residues. Germline V gene lookup returns CDR1 SGHRS and CDR2 YFSETQ. The V and J ends lost 4 bases and 5 bases, in that order; junction bases with no gene match: 2. The CDR3 is CASSVTSGRETQYF. Written as DNA, the CDR3 is TGCGCCAGCAGCGTGACTAGCGGGAGGGAGACCCAGTACTTC. Full variable domain (outside the CDR3, taken from reference TRBV5-1 and TRBJ2-5): KAGVTQTPRYLIKTRGQQVTLSCSPISGHRSVSWYQQTPGQGLQFLFEYFSETQRNKGNFPGRFSGRQFSNSRSEMNVSTLELGDSALYLCASSVTSGRETQYFGPGTRLLVL.

The chain couples TRBV7-2 to TRBJ2-7; D is unclear. The CDR3 is 14 residues long. V was cut by 1 base and J by 2 bases, with 9 bases left in between. Per germline, CDR1 SGHTA and CDR2 FQGNSA. DNA for the CDR3: TGTGCCAGCAGCTTAGATGTCTACCCCTACGAGCAGTACTTC. This gives the protein CASSLDVYPYEQYF.